The 17 T cell receptor beta chains below come from one sample, sequenced in a study of OX40 agonist ivuxolimab in advanced cancers. Assay used: immunoSEQ multiplex PCR; TCRdb lists only in-frame clones, some missing. This table holds some 31,000 clones, over 75% found once. The sample here was CD4+ or CD8+ T cells sorted from blood, taken in a trial of the OX40 agonist ivuxolimab. The receptors were sampled from an adult with an advanced solid tumor such as melanoma, head and neck, liver or kidney cancer.

V gene TRBV11-2 combines with J gene TRBJ1-5; 7 bases are a match to TRBD1. In germline, CDR1 is SGHAT, CDR2 FQNNGV. The CDR3 spans 14 residues. With V trimmed by 5 bases and J by 4 bases, 5 bases remained unmatched. CDR3 amino acids: CASSPGQKNQPQHF. The DNA for the CDR3 is TGTGCCAGCAGCCCGGGACAGAAGAATCAGCCCCAGCATTTT.

This chain uses TRBV7-2 with TRBJ1-3; possibly TRBD1 for D (5 bases). This CDR3 is built from 15 residues. CDR1 is SGHTA, CDR2 FQGNSA, per germline. Trimming pared 3 bases from V and 2 bases from J, leaving 11 bases between. The CDR3 DNA is TGTGCCAGCAGCTTGGACAATGGGGCTGGAAACACCATATATTTT. This gives the protein CASSLDNGAGNTIYF.

V usage is TRBV29-1 and J usage is TRBJ2-5, with D possibly TRBD2 on 6 matching bases. The J call may be in error: the DNA end matches TRBJ2-7 better. Germline lookup yields CDR1 SQVTM and CDR2 ANQGSEA. There are 15 residues in the CDR3. The CDR3 DNA reads as TGCAGCGTCCCAGGAGGGGACGCAATGACCTACGAGCAGTACTTC. It yields the protein CSVPGGDAMTYEQYF.

The chain carries TRBV11-2 and TRBJ1-4; no clear D. Germline-derived CDR1 and CDR2 are SGHAT and FQNNGV. The V end lost 1 base, the J end lost 4 bases, and 7 bases lay between the germline ends. There are 14 residues in the CDR3. In DNA, the CDR3 is TGTGCCAGCAGCTTAGGGCAGCTTAATGAAAAACTGTTTTTT. Translating gives CASSLGQLNEKLFF.

This chain uses TRBV18 with TRBJ2-3; D is unresolved. CDR3 length: 13 residues. Trimming pared 3 bases from V and 7 bases from J, leaving 11 bases between. Germline CDR1 reads KGHSH; CDR2 reads LQKENI. The CDR3: CASSPTSLYTQYF. The CDR3 nucleotides read TGTGCCAGCTCACCTACGAGTTTGTATACGCAGTATTTT.

This rearrangement joins TRBV19 to TRBJ1-6, with 7 bases fitting TRBD1. This CDR3 spans 15 amino acids. V was clipped by 4 bases and J by 7 bases; unmatched bases: 7. CDR1 and CDR2 (germline): LNHDA, SQIVND (reference sequence). CDR3 sequence reads: CASSTGQAFNSPLHF. The DNA of the CDR3 is TGTGCCAGTAGTACCGGACAGGCCTTCAATTCACCCCTCCACTTT.

Of note for this clone: One end of the junction does not line up with germline, which may come from a read error. The rearrangement links TRBV7-7 to TRBJ2-1; TRBD2 is a possible D gene (6 bases). The CDR3 runs 14 residues. CDR1 and CDR2 from the germline V gene are SSHAT and FNYEAQ (reference sequence). CDR3 DNA sequence: TGTGCTAGCAGCTTAGACTCGGAGGGGTATGAGCAGTTCTTC. It specifies CASSLDSEGYEQFF.

The V and J genes are TRBV11-3 and TRBJ1-1, with D perhaps matching TRBD1 (6 bases). Deletions cut 2 bases from V and 4 bases from J, with 8 bases between. In germline, CDR1 is SGHNT, CDR2 YENEEA. The CDR3 runs to 13 residues. Here the CDR3 DNA reads TGTGCCAGCAGCTTACGGGGGGCCACTGAAGCTTTCTTT. This codes for CASSLRGATEAFF.

This clone was picked up one time. This rearrangement joins TRBV6-1 to TRBJ1-1; 7 nucleotides align to TRBD1. Germline V CDR1 and CDR2: MNHNS, SASEGT. This CDR3 contains 14 residues. V dropped 5 bases and J dropped 1; count of bases not matched to a gene: 4. Written as DNA, the CDR3 is TGTGCCAGCAGTATCAGACAGGGGAACACTGAAGCTTTCTTT. Translated: CASSIRQGNTEAFF.

This chain links TRBV10-2 with TRBJ2-7; TRBD2 matches 7 bases. V lost 6 bases and J lost 9; bases outside the gene matches: 14. This CDR3 spans 14 amino acids. In germline, CDR1 is WSHSY, CDR2 SAAADI. The CDR3 DNA follows: TGCGCCAGCAGCCCGGGGGGAGACCAAATAAGGCAGTACTTC. Its protein is CASSPGGDQIRQYF.

The J gene is TRBJ1-2, the V gene TRBV6-6; TRBD1 aligns across 8 bases. Germline V CDR1 and CDR2: MNHNY, SVGAGI (reference sequence). This CDR3 comprises 14 residues. V lost 5 bases to trimming and J lost 4 bases; unmatched junction nucleotides: 6. CDR3 sequence (DNA): TGTGCCAGCAGTGAGGTTACAGGGGGCTATGGCTACACCTTC. It translates to CASSEVTGGYGYTF.

The J gene is TRBJ1-4, the V gene TRBV19, with D perhaps TRBD1 (5 bases). Germline-derived CDR1 and CDR2 are LNHDA and SQIVND (reference sequence). Trimming cost V 5 bases and J 5 bases, with 15 bases left between them. CDR3 size: 15 residues. The CDR3 coding sequence is TGTGCCAGTAGTCCGGGGGACGGACCGAATGAAAAACTGTTTTTT. Translating it yields CASSPGDGPNEKLFF.

The rearrangement uses TRBV28 and TRBJ2-2; 8 nucleotides match TRBD1. Germline lookup yields CDR1 MDHEN and CDR2 SYDVKM. Trimming took 7 bases from V and 2 from J; bases not matched to a gene: 6. The CDR3 has 15 residues. The chain's CDR3 is CASKGQARNTGELFF. CDR3 nucleotides: TGTGCCAGCAAGGGACAGGCCCGAAACACCGGGGAGCTGTTTTTT. The entire variable domain, with the rest obtained from reference TRBV28 and TRBJ2-2, is as follows: DVKVTQSSRYLVKRTGEKVFLECVQDMDHENMFWYRQDPGLGLRLIYFSYDVKMKEKGDIPEGYSVSREKKERFSLILESASTNQTSMYLCASKGQARNTGELFFGEGSRLTVL.

The chain employs TRBV5-1 and TRBJ2-3; 8 bases are shared with TRBD1. The CDR3 totals 14 residues. The V gene end was trimmed by 2 bases and the J gene end by 4 bases; junction bases not matched to a gene: 3. Germline V gives CDR1 SGHRS, CDR2 YFSETQ. The CDR3 region has the DNA TGCGCCAGCAGCTTATTGACAGGGGCAGATACGCAGTATTTT. Residues: CASSLLTGADTQYF.

The chain carries TRBV29-1 and TRBJ1-2, with D possibly being TRBD1 (6 bases). The CDR3 is 13 residues long. V lost 5 bases and J 5 bases, leaving 15 bases between the germline ends. Germline V gene sequence: CDR1 SQVTM, CDR2 ANQGSEA. The CDR3 is CSVFMDSFYGYTF. For the CDR3, the DNA is TGCAGCGTTTTTATGGACAGCTTTTATGGCTACACCTTC. The full variable domain, its missing parts supplied by reference TRBV29-1 and TRBJ1-2, is SAVISQKPSRDICQRGTSLTIQCQVDSQVTMMFWYRQQPGQSLTLIATANQGSEATYESGFVIDKFPISRPNLTFSTLTVSNMSPEDSSIYLCSVFMDSFYGYTFGSGTRLTVV.

The chain carries TRBV6-5 and TRBJ1-5, with D unclear. The germline V gene has CDR1 MNHEY and CDR2 SVGAGI. V was shortened by 6 bases and J by 6 bases, with 12 bases between the two germline ends. The CDR3 loop spans 13 amino acids. The CDR3 sequence is CASRGFLGQPQHF. The DNA of the CDR3 is TGTGCCAGCAGGGGATTCTTAGGTCAGCCCCAGCATTTT.

The gene calls are TRBV5-4 and TRBJ2-7; 10 bases line up with TRBD2. The V segment lost 4 bases and the J segment 6 bases; nucleotides outside the gene matches: 4. Germline V gene lookup returns CDR1 SGHNT and CDR2 YYREEE (reference sequence). The CDR3 length is 13 residues. CDR3 in DNA: TGTGCCAGCAGCGGGGGACTAGCGCGCGAGCAGTACTTC. As protein: CASSGGLAREQYF.